The 29 T cell receptor beta chains below all came from one sample that was sequenced in a study of CD8 T cells in Susac syndrome (dated by TCRdb to between 2018 and 2021). Library preparation used the immunoSEQ multiplex PCR assay. RNA was extracted using the RNeasy kit, and about 0.45 to 1 ug of the RNA was reverse transcribed with random hexamers. TCRdb passed the public sequencing reads through fastp at Q25 and MiXCR, retaining productive beta sequences. Entries that share a CDR3 protein sequence are merged under the most common genes and DNA. The sample records about 400,000 distinct CDR3 sequences, 85% to 90% of which are singletons. Clones ranked in the top ten supply 0.12% of the sample. The source material was CD8+ T cells from PBMCs. These receptors all come from a human donor with multiple sclerosis.

This chain connects TRBV11-2 to TRBJ2-1; the match to TRBD2 covers 12 bases. Germline trimming cut 5 bases from V and 3 bases from J; bases unmatched to any gene: 8. The CDR3 totals 17 residues. The germline gives CDR1 SGHAT, CDR2 FQNNGV. CDR3 sequence (DNA): TGTGCCAGCAGCCTAGGACTAGCGGGGACCTACTACAATGAGCAGTTCTTC. Its protein is CASSLGLAGTYYNEQFF.

On this clonotype: A junction boundary mismatches the germline segment, possibly from a read error. This rearrangement joins TRBV27 to TRBJ1-6; TRBD1 aligns across 7 bases. In germline, CDR1 is MNHEY, CDR2 SMNVEV (reference sequence). This CDR3 spans 17 amino acids. The CDR3 spells CASSLSGDSSYNPPLHF. The CDR3 coding sequence is TGTGCCAGCAGTTTATCAGGGGACAGCTCCTATAATCCACCCCTCCACTTT.

The chain joins TRBV28 to TRBJ1-5; TRBD1 agrees at 9 bases. This CDR3 is built from 17 residues. Looked up from germline, CDR1 is MDHEN and CDR2 is SYDVKM. After removal of 5 bases from V and 5 bases from J, the junction contained 13 bases not matched to a gene. CDR3 sequence reads: CASSPTVDRGVHQPQHF. The CDR3 DNA sequence: TGTGCCAGCAGTCCGACTGTGGACAGGGGCGTCCATCAGCCCCAGCATTTT.

The rearrangement joins TRBV4-1 to TRBJ2-1; D is undetermined. The CDR3 has 15 amino acids. Germline values: CDR1 MGHRA, CDR2 YSYEKL. V was clipped by 4 bases and J by 7 bases, with 17 bases between them. This CDR3 is CASSRTMGLGNEQFF. CDR3 coding DNA: TGCGCCAGCAGCCGCACAATGGGTCTGGGGAATGAGCAGTTCTTC.

The chain couples TRBV7-6 to TRBJ2-7; 9 bases are shared with TRBD1. This CDR3 contains 15 residues. The germline CDR1 and CDR2 sequences are SGHVS and FNYEAQ. Germline trimming cut 5 bases from V and 2 bases from J; bases unmatched to any gene: 7. The CDR3 here is CASSPTGTGTYEQYF. The DNA for the CDR3 is TGTGCCAGCAGCCCCACCGGGACAGGGACCTACGAGCAGTACTTC.

The rearrangement links TRBV2 to TRBJ2-7, with D possibly matching TRBD1 (5 bases). Between the trimmed V and J ends, which lost 10 bases and 2 bases, there was a span of 9 bases. The germline CDR1 and CDR2 sequences are SNHLY and FYNNEI. There are 11 residues in the CDR3. The CDR3 region has the DNA TGTGCCACCCGACAGACCTACGAGCAGTACTTC. Translating it yields CATRQTYEQYF. Looking up the rest from reference TRBV2 and TRBJ2-7 gives the full variable domain: EPEVTQTPSHQVTQMGQEVILRCVPISNHLYFYWYRQILGQKVEFLVSFYNNEISEKSEIFDDQFSVERPDGSNFTLKIRSTKLEDSAMYFCATRQTYEQYFGPGTRLTVT.

J is TRBJ2-7 and V is TRBV7-9; D gene ambiguous. Trimming removed 5 bases from V and 7 bases from J, with 27 bases in between. CDR3 length equals 17 residues. The germline CDR1 and CDR2 sequences are SEHNR and FQNEAQ (reference sequence). The CDR3 DNA sequence: TGTGCCAGCAGCCCGCCATTGGCGGACGGCTTACTTCGGGAGCAGTACTTC. It codes for CASSPPLADGLLREQYF.

The chain employs TRBV3-1 and TRBJ2-1, with 9 bases identical to TRBD2. Germline V gives CDR1 LGHDT, CDR2 YNNKEL (reference sequence). The CDR3 length is 17 residues. V dropped 0 bases and J dropped 2; count of bases not matched to a gene: 5. The CDR3 reads CASSQDSIAGAYNEQFF. The CDR3 DNA follows: TGTGCCAGCAGCCAAGACTCAATAGCGGGGGCCTACAATGAGCAGTTCTTC.

V is TRBV5-1 and J is TRBJ2-7, with D perhaps matching TRBD1 or TRBD2 (5 bases each). This CDR3 region has 14 residues. From germline, CDR1 is SGHRS and CDR2 YFSETQ. Trimming took 0 bases from V and 3 from J, leaving 10 bases between them. The CDR3 DNA reads TGCGCCAGCAGCTTGGGACAGACTAACTACGAGCAGTACTTC. It yields the protein CASSLGQTNYEQYF. The complete variable domain, with remaining parts taken from reference TRBV5-1 and TRBJ2-7, reads KAGVTQTPRYLIKTRGQQVTLSCSPISGHRSVSWYQQTPGQGLQFLFEYFSETQRNKGNFPGRFSGRQFSNSRSEMNVSTLELGDSALYLCASSLGQTNYEQYFGPGTRLTVT.

The V and J genes are TRBV2 and TRBJ2-3, with 9 nucleotides matching TRBD2. Trimming at V came to 3 bases and at J to 2 bases, leaving 3 bases not matched to a gene. Germline V CDR1 and CDR2: SNHLY, FYNNEI. The CDR3 has 15 residues. For the CDR3, the DNA is TGTGCCAGCAGTGACAGCGGGGGGTACACAGATACGCAGTATTTT. Translated, it gives CASSDSGGYTDTQYF.

The J gene is TRBJ2-7, the V gene TRBV10-3, with 8 bases fitting TRBD2. V trimming: 8 bases; J trimming: 5 bases; junction bases outside the gene matches: 2. Per germline, CDR1 ENHRY and CDR2 SYGVKD. The CDR3 runs to 11 residues. CDR3 sequence (DNA): TGTGCCATCGGCGGGGGGAACGAGCAGTACTTC. It encodes CAIGGGNEQYF.

This chain uses TRBV5-1 with TRBJ2-7, with 8 positions matching TRBD1. Germline V gene data show CDR1 as SGHRS and CDR2 as YFSETQ. The CDR3 has 15 residues. Unmatched junction bases numbered 8, after V lost 4 bases and J lost 2 bases. CDR3 sequence: CASSLRGPQTYEQYF. CDR3 nucleotides: TGCGCCAGCAGCCTCAGGGGGCCGCAGACCTACGAGCAGTACTTC.

The chain joins TRBV2 to TRBJ2-2; no firm D call. The CDR3 has 15 amino acids. Germline V CDR1 and CDR2: SNHLY, FYNNEI. V lost 6 bases, J lost 2 bases, and 13 bases lay in between. The CDR3 loop reads CASSPPDLNTGELFF. The CDR3 DNA is TGTGCCAGCAGCCCTCCGGACCTTAACACCGGGGAGCTGTTTTTT.

The count of this clonotype is one. DNA for the CDR3: TGTGCCAGCAGTTCGGCACCGACAGGGGTCGAAGAAGCTTTCTTT. Protein sequence: CASSSAPTGVEEAFF. The rearrangement uses TRBV27 and TRBJ1-1, with 8 bases matching TRBD1. Unmatched junction bases numbered 12, after V lost 4 bases and J lost 8 bases. Germline CDR1 and CDR2: MNHEY and SMNVEV (reference sequence). This CDR3 comprises 15 residues.

This clonotype has just a few counts. The chain joins TRBV7-9 to TRBJ2-2; 10 positions match TRBD2. The trim removed 10 bases at V and 5 bases at J, leaving 7 bases unmatched. CDR1 is SEHNR and CDR2 is FQNEAQ in the germline V gene (reference sequence). The CDR3 has 14 amino acids. The CDR3 DNA sequence: TGTGCCACCATTCGGACTAGCGGAACCGGGGAGCTGTTTTTT. This gives the protein CATIRTSGTGELFF. The whole variable domain, filled in from reference TRBV7-9 and TRBJ2-2, reads DTGVSQNPRHKITKRGQNVTFRCDPISEHNRLYWYRQTLGQGPEFLTYFQNEAQLEKSRLLSDRFSAERPKGSFSTLEIQRTEQGDSAMYLCATIRTSGTGELFFGEGSRLTVL.

The rearrangement links TRBV6-2 or TRBV6-3 to TRBJ2-2, with a tentative D call TRBD2 (6 bases). The germline gives CDR1 MNHEY, CDR2 SVGEGT. V lost 4 bases, J lost 2 bases, and 8 bases lay in between. The CDR3 extends over 14 amino acids. As DNA, the CDR3 is TGTGCCAGCAGTTCGCGGGAAAACACCGGGGAGCTGTTTTTT. Protein sequence: CASSSRENTGELFF.

This clonotype was seen once. The chain has TRBV12-5 and TRBJ1-3; 8 bases fit TRBD1. The V and J ends lost 4 bases and 3 bases, in that order; junction bases with no gene match: 5. The CDR3 is 15 residues long. The V gene's germline CDR1 is LGHNT and CDR2 FRNRAP. CDR3 in DNA: TGTGCTAGTGGTTATACAGGGGGTTATGGAAACACCATATATTTT. Translating gives CASGYTGGYGNTIYF.

The chain has TRBV6-5 and TRBJ1-1; D gene unclear. Trimming shortened V by 0 bases and J by 0 bases, and 14 bases separated the two germline ends. The CDR3 consists of 17 residues. Germline V lookup: CDR1 MNHEY, CDR2 SVGAGI. CDR3 amino acids: CASSYSSFGLVNTEAFF. In nucleotides, the CDR3 is TGTGCCAGCAGTTACTCGAGTTTTGGGTTGGTGAACACTGAAGCTTTCTTT.

This clonotype turned up a few times. The rearrangement links TRBV6-6 to TRBJ2-1; 7 nucleotides agree with TRBD2. There are 13 residues in the CDR3. With V trimmed by 9 bases and J by 9 bases, 11 bases remained unmatched. Germline V lookup: CDR1 MNHNY, CDR2 SVGAGI (reference sequence). The CDR3 loop reads CASRPGGVPEQFF. CDR3 coding DNA: TGTGCCAGTAGACCGGGGGGTGTACCTGAGCAGTTCTTC.

This chain uses TRBV10-3 with TRBJ1-4; tentatively, D is TRBD1 (5 bases). This CDR3 spans 13 amino acids. V shed 7 bases and J shed 5 bases, with 11 bases lying between them. CDR1 is ENHRY, CDR2 SYGVKD, per germline. CDR3 sequence: CAITRQLNEKLFF. Here the CDR3 DNA reads TGTGCCATCACCCGACAGTTGAATGAAAAACTGTTTTTT.

The J gene is TRBJ2-1, the V gene TRBV5-1; 9 nucleotides match TRBD2. After removal of 2 bases from V and 6 bases from J, the junction contained 12 bases not matched to a gene. The CDR3 covers 17 residues. Germline V gene data show CDR1 as SGHRS and CDR2 as YFSETQ. DNA of the CDR3: TGCGCCAGCAGCTTAGGGGTAGCGGGAGTTATCCCCAATGAGCAGTTCTTC. Its protein product is CASSLGVAGVIPNEQFF.

The V call is TRBV5-6, the J call TRBJ2-1; 8 bases fit TRBD2. CDR1 is SGHDT, CDR2 YYEEEE, per germline. The CDR3 runs 17 residues. J was trimmed by 5 bases and V by 4 bases; bases with no gene match: 14. The CDR3 DNA is TGTGCCAGCAGCCCTCCGGGAGGGCGGGGGCCAAACAATGAGCAGTTCTTC. This gives the protein CASSPPGGRGPNNEQFF. The variable domain in full, with the rest retrieved from reference TRBV5-6 and TRBJ2-1, is DAGVTQSPTHLIKTRGQQVTLRCSPKSGHDTVSWYQQALGQGPQFIFQYYEEEERQRGNFPDRFSGHQFPNYSSELNVNALLLGDSALYLCASSPPGGRGPNNEQFFGPGTRLTVL.

The V gene is TRBV5-1, the J gene TRBJ2-2, with D perhaps given as TRBD1 or TRBD2 (5 bases each). V lost 4 bases, J lost 2 bases, and 24 bases lay in between. The CDR3 covers 19 residues. Germline CDR1 reads SGHRS; CDR2 reads YFSETQ. This CDR3 reads CASSRLPPEGDENTGELFF. As DNA, the CDR3 is TGCGCCAGCAGCAGACTTCCCCCCGAAGGGGACGAAAACACCGGGGAGCTGTTTTTT.

This clonotype was found a few times. The CDR3 DNA reads as TGTGCCAGCAGTCCGGGACAGGGAATCTATGGCTACACCTTC. Translating it yields CASSPGQGIYGYTF. The chain employs TRBV27 and TRBJ1-2, with 9 bases lining up with TRBD1. The length of the CDR3 is 14 residues. Looked up from germline, CDR1 is MNHEY and CDR2 is SMNVEV (reference sequence). V gave up 5 bases and J gave up 4 bases; unmatched junction bases: 5.

V is TRBV5-1 and J is TRBJ2-7, with D unresolved. This CDR3 region has 14 residues. V shed 0 bases and J shed 3 bases, with 10 bases lying between them. CDR1 and CDR2 (germline): SGHRS, YFSETQ. The CDR3 nucleotides read TGCGCCAGCAGCTTGGAAGCAGCAAACTACGAGCAGTACTTC. It codes for CASSLEAANYEQYF.

The rearrangement links TRBV6-1 to TRBJ2-3; a possible D gene is TRBD1 (5 bases). CDR3 size: 16 residues. Trimming cost V 6 bases and J 6 bases, with 22 bases left between them. CDR1 is MNHNS and CDR2 is SASEGT in the germline V gene. This CDR3 reads CASSLTTGPGLDTQYF. In DNA form, the CDR3 reads TGTGCCAGCAGCCTCACAACAGGACCAGGATTGGATACGCAGTATTTT.

The J gene is TRBJ1-2, the V gene TRBV12-5; the D is unclear. Germline lookup yields CDR1 LGHNT and CDR2 FRNRAP. The V end was cut by 1 base, the J end by 4 bases, with 4 bases between. The CDR3 is 12 amino acids. The CDR3 loop is CASGLDAYGYTF. DNA of the CDR3: TGTGCTAGTGGTTTGGACGCCTATGGCTACACCTTC.

J is TRBJ2-7 and V is TRBV7-8; TRBD1 aligns across 8 bases. CDR3 size: 15 residues. Germline loops: CDR1 SGHVS, CDR2 FQNEAQ. Trimming at V came to 0 bases and at J to 3 bases, leaving 4 bases not matched to a gene. The DNA for the CDR3 is TGTGCCAGCAGCTTAGCTCAAGACAGGGGCTACGAGCAGTACTTC. It encodes CASSLAQDRGYEQYF. Full variable domain (outside the CDR3, taken from reference TRBV7-8 and TRBJ2-7): GAGVSQSPRYKVAKRGQDVALRCDPISGHVSLFWYQQALGQGPEFLTYFQNEAQLDKSGLPSDRFFAERPEGSVSTLKIQRTQQEDSAVYLCASSLAQDRGYEQYFGPGTRLTVT.

The V call is TRBV4-1, the J call TRBJ2-7; TRBD2 might be the D (6 bases). V shed 9 bases and J shed 0 bases, with 12 bases lying between them. Germline CDR1 is MGHRA and CDR2 is YSYEKL. There are 13 residues in the CDR3. The CDR3 DNA reads TGCGCCAGTGGAATAGCGGCCTCCTACGAGCAGTACTTC. Translating it yields CASGIAASYEQYF.